The source of this T cell receptor beta chain is a study of early T cells in non-severe SARS-CoV-2 infection listed by TCRdb under 2021. For the study in its entirety: TCR sequencing used bulk RNA from unsorted whole blood, so alpha and beta chains could not be paired.

A case-control design nested within a healthcare worker cohort in London, UK, was used, with weekly nasopharyngeal swab PCR tests and blood sampling performed. Healthcare workers were enrolled in the week of the UK lockdown, from 23 to 31 March 2020, and were followed every week for up to roughly 15 weeks. This clonotype has ten or more counts. Its antigen is not yet known. A junction end diverges from the germline sequence, so it may reflect a read error. Paper-wide results and their limitations: VDJdb matching was skewed toward anti-spike CD8 responses and likely underestimated virus-specific expansions, missing private and CD4 specificities.

Taken from cysteine to phenylalanine, the CDR3 has 11 residues. CDR3 DNA is the only sequence kept; it has 33 bases, read in frame from the first base. Per the germline V gene, MNHNS is the CDR1 and SASEGT is the CDR2. The method behind the library was 5' RACE. Sequencing took place on a NextSeq 500. The TCR library protocol attached unique molecular identifiers to individual cDNA molecules to correct for sequencing error and PCR bias. Sequencing covered both TCR alpha and beta chains, and within each sample the abundances of alpha and beta sequences were tightly co-correlated. In the source study's methods: Decombinator V4 was used to perform V gene, J gene and CDR3 annotation of TCR sequences. TCRs were defined as expanded if a significant change between any two time points was detected under a Poisson model with p below 0.0001. Abundances of TCRs were expressed as counts per million after normalisation to the total number of TCRs sequenced in each sample. TRAV1-2 paired with TRAJ12, TRAJ20 or TRAJ33 defined MAIT TCRs, while TRAV10 paired with TRAJ18 defined iNKT TCRs. VDJdb, accessed 1 November 2021, was searched for CMV, EBV and SARS-CoV-2 annotated TCRs, with TCRs annotated for multiple antigens excluded. The public reads were quality trimmed at Q25 with fastp and then assembled into clones with MiXCR by TCRdb, keeping productive beta chains. Duplicate CDR3 protein sequences are folded into a single record with the most common DNA and genes. V and J calls and clone size were set by TCRdb, not the authors. Across this sample there are 65,000 to 70,000 distinct CDR3 sequences, with approximately 10% seen only once. The ten biggest clones cover 6.4% of the sample.

This chain joins TRBV6-1 to TRBJ1-1, with the D segment identity uncertain. The receptor was derived from an adult who was a healthcare worker with PCR-confirmed SARS-CoV-2 infection or an uninfected control (not recorded which). The sequenced material came from whole blood. The CDR3 region has the sequence CASSEGVRLIF. The nucleotide sequence is TGTGCCAGCAGTGAAGGGGTAAGATTGATCTTT.